The present TCR beta chain was sequenced within a study of Ad26.COV2.S vaccination and SARS-CoV-2 variants. Data came from immunoSEQ multiplex PCR; TCRdb stores just in-frame clones and leaves some out. The sample includes some 290,000 clones, roughly 86% seen only once; the top ten take 1.9%. This clone was recorded only once. CDR3 length equals 11 residues. Germline V gene data show CDR1 as MNHNY and CDR2 as SVGAGI (reference sequence). V was pared by 4 bases and J by 4 bases, with 4 bases between. Treatment given: some 20 received Ad26.COV2.S at low or high dose, single or two shots; 5 received placebo; per-sample allocation not given. The samples were gathered on day 63 after the first injection of vaccine or placebo.

The sequence was collected from a person between 18 and 65 years old who received the Ad26.COV2.S COVID-19 vaccine or a placebo. Sequenced here: peripheral blood, sampled in a trial of Ad26.COV2.S vaccine versus placebo. The chain is built from TRBV6-6 and TRBJ1-1; D is unresolved. The CDR3 region has the DNA TGTGCCAGCAGTTTCAGCACTGAAGCTTTCTTT. It encodes CASSFSTEAFF.